Reported below is one T cell receptor beta chain. This sample is part of a study of T-cell reconstitution after alpha-beta-depleted transplantation in children. Preparation of the TCRbeta library involved a method that used unique molecular identifiers. TCRdb used MiXCR to reprocess the PCR reads, holding one entry per CDR3 protein. The table has more than 550,000 distinct CDR3 sequences, over 9.5% seen once; the top ten hold about 4%. The V and J ends lost 7 bases and 5 bases respectively, with 20 bases between them. Germline values: CDR1 MNHEY, CDR2 SMNVEV (reference sequence). The length of the CDR3 is 15 residues.

The sequence came from a human donor who donated a stem cell graft to a child with acute myeloid leukemia. This chain uses TRBV27 with TRBJ1-2; possibly TRBD1 for D (6 bases). Sequences were derived from PBMCs from the stem cell graft donor, sampled from the stem cell graft. The CDR3 here is CASMGLQGEVYGYTF. The CDR3, as DNA: TGTGCCAGCATGGGTCTACAGGGTGAAGTTTATGGCTACACCTTC.